This T cell receptor beta chain comes out of a study of cytomegalovirus exposure and HLA in healthy donors. The CDR3 extends over 13 amino acids. Germline lookup yields CDR1 GTSNPN and CDR2 SVGIG (reference sequence). This clone was counted between two and nine times. One junction end disagrees with the germline gene, perhaps due to a read error. PCR employed 60 Vbeta and 13 Jbeta primers. This table comes from immunoSEQ multiplex PCR, and its TCRdb copy is limited to in-frame clones, with some not included. The sample has about 140,000 clones, around 80% seen once. The sample was PBMCs. V gene TRBV30 combines with J gene TRBJ1-2; 10 positions agree with TRBD1. The TCR was taken from a man in his thirties or forties in good health and CMV-seronegative. The CDR3 loop is CAWGGQGIHGYPF. CDR3 bases: TGTGCCTGGGGGGGACAGGGGATCCATGGCTACCCCTTC.